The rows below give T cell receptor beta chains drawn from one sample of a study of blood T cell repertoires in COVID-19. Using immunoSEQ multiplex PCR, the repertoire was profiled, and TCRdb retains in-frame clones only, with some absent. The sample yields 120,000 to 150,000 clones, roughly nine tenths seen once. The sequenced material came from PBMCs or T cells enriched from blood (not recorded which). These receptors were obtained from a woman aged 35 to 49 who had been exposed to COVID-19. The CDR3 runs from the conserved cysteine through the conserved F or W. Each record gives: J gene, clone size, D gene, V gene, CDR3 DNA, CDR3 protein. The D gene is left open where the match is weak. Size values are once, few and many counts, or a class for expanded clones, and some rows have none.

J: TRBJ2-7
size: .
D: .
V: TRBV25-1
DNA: TGTGCCAGCAGTGAATGGAGGGGCGACGACGAGCAGTACTTC
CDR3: CASSEWRGDDEQYF

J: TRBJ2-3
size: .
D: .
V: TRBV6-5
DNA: TGTGCCAGCACAAGCGGTCCTGACACAGATACGCAGTATTTT
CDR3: CASTSGPDTDTQYF

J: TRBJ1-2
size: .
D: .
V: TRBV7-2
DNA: TGTGCCAGCAGCTCACAGGGTTCCCTTGGCTACACCTTC
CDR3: CASSSQGSLGYTF

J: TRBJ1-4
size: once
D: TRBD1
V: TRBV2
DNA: TGTGCCAGCAGTCACAGGGGAGTCTGGGAAAAACTGTTTTTT
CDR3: CASSHRGVWEKLFF

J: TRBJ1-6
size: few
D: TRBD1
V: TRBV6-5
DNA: TGTGCCAGCAGTTACTCGGGGCAGGGGGATTCACCCCTCCACTTT
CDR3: CASSYSGQGDSPLHF

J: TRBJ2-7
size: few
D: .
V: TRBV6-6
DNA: TGTGCCAGCAGTCAACGGCCTGGTGGGAGGAGTAATAACGAGCAGTACTTC
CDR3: CASSQRPGGRSNNEQYF

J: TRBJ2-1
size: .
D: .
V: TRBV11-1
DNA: TGTGCCAGCAGCTTTTCGGGTCGGAGCCATGAGCAGTTCTTC
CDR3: CASSFSGRSHEQFF

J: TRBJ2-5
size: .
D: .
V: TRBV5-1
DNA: TGCGCCAGCAGCTTGGCCCTTACAGGGCCCCAAGAGACCCAGTACTTC
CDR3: CASSLALTGPQETQYF

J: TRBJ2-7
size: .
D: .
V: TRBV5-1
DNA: TGCGCCAGCAGTTTTAACCCGGGACACACCTCCTACGAGCAGTACTTC
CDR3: CASSFNPGHTSYEQYF

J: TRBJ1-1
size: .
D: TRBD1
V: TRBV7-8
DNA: TGTGCCAGCAGCCAGGACAGGGAAACTGAAGCTTTCTTT
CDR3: CASSQDRETEAFF

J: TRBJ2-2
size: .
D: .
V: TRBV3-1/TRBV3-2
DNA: TGTGCCAGCAGCCAATTCCTGGGCTCGAACACCGGGGAGCTGTTTTTT
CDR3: CASSQFLGSNTGELFF

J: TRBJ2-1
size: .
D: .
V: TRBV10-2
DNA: TGCGCCAGCAGTGATGAGCGGGTCCACAATGAGCAGTTCTTC
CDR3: CASSDERVHNEQFF

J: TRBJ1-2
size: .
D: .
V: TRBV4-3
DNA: TGCGCCAGCAAAACTACAGGGTCCAATGATGGCTACACCTTC
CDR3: CASKTTGSNDGYTF

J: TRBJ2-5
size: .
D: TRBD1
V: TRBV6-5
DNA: TGTGCCAGCAGTTACTCTAGGGACAGCCAAGAGACCCAGTACTTC
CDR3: CASSYSRDSQETQYF

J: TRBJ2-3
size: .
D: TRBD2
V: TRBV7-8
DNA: TGTGCCAGCAGCGTCACGGGACTAGCGGGGGGGTACACAGATACGCAGTATTTT
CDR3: CASSVTGLAGGYTDTQYF

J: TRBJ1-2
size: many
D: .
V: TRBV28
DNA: TGTGCCAGCAGTTTGCTTCAGGGTGCTAACTATGGCTACACCTTC
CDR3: CASSLLQGANYGYTF

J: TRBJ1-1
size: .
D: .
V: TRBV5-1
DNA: TGCGCCAGCAGCTTGGGGCAGGGGTTCGGCACTGAAGCTTTCTTT
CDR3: CASSLGQGFGTEAFF

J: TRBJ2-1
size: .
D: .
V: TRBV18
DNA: TGTGCCAGCTCACTACAGGACAATGAGCAGTTCTTC
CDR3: CASSLQDNEQFF

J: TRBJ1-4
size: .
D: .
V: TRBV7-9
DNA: TGTGCCAGCAGCTTCAGACAGGCTAATGAAAAACTGTTTTTT
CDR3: CASSFRQANEKLFF

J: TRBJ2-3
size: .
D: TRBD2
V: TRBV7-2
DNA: TGTGCCAGCAGCGTAGCGGGGGGGCCCCCAGATACGCAGTATTTT
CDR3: CASSVAGGPPDTQYF

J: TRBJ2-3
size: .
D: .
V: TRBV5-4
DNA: TGTGCCAGCAGCCTATCGCTGAGCAGCGCAGATACGCAGTATTTT
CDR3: CASSLSLSSADTQYF

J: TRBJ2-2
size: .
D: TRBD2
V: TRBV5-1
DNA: TGCGCCAGCAGCTTGGTGGGGACTAGCGGGGTCAACACCGGGGAGCTGTTTTTT
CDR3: CASSLVGTSGVNTGELFF

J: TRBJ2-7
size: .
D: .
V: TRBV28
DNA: TGTGCCAGCAGTTTAAGGAGCTCGCGGGCCTCCTACGAGCAGTACTTC
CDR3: CASSLRSSRASYEQYF